This paragraph reports one T cell receptor beta chain. As yet, its antigen is unknown. The data belong to a study of cytomegalovirus exposure and HLA in healthy donors. Whole-study context: Per a later analysis, the 550 to 850 first-cohort and more than 100 validation repertoires shared one platform. Broader study findings: Cytomegalovirus-associated TCR beta chains were listed, numbering 164. In vitro testing confirmed a few CMV-associated chains as specific for CMV antigens.

Clones were read by immunoSEQ multiplex PCR, and TCRdb kept only the in-frame ones, dropping some. The sample contains approximately 140,000 clones, 85% to 90% of which appear only once. These donors were members of the roughly 130-subject validation cohort, a group separate from the roughly 670-subject first cohort. The CDR3 is 21 amino acids. This TCR was recovered from a young man in good health and CMV-seropositive. The chain recombines TRBV21-1 with TRBJ2-7; no check of the table's D call, TRBD2, against the DNA was made. TRBV21-1 is labeled a pseudogene. The sample consisted of PBMCs. Written as DNA, the CDR3 is TGTGCCAGCAGCAAAGCGCGGTTGGGACTAGCGGGGAGAATAGTAAACTACGAGCAGTACTTC. Translated, it gives CASSKARLGLAGRIVNYEQYF.